The 8 T cell receptor beta chains reported below all come from one sample, sequenced in a study of pediatric ulcerative colitis. TCRdb keeps only in-frame clones here, not all; method: immunoSEQ multiplex PCR. The sample gives about 64,000 clones, 77% of which show up once; about 5.2% is in the top ten. The sequenced material came from blood. Receptors originate from a boy between 10 and 17 years old with moderate ulcerative colitis.

V gene TRBV7-9 combines with J gene TRBJ2-7; a weak D match, TRBD1 (7 bases). The CDR3 is 16 amino acids. Germline CDR1 and CDR2: SEHNR and FQNEAQ (reference sequence). The V and J ends lost 4 bases and 2 bases respectively, with 18 bases between them. CDR3 loop: CASSSPPGGLAYEQYF. The CDR3 DNA follows: TGTGCCAGCAGCTCCCCCCCAGGGGGGCTGGCCTACGAGCAGTACTTC.

CDR3 DNA: TGTGCCAGCAGCCCGGGACAGGGAGCTGAAGCTTTCTTT. This sequence encodes CASSPGQGAEAFF. The rearrangement joins TRBV7-3 to TRBJ1-1; the match to TRBD1 covers 9 bases. CDR1 is SGHTA, CDR2 FQGTGA, per germline. With 5 bases clipped from V and 6 bases from J, the junction kept 4 bases outside the gene matches. The length of the CDR3 is 13 residues.

V gene TRBV9 combines with J gene TRBJ1-2; possible D gene TRBD1, 6 bases. CDR1 is SGDLS and CDR2 is YYNGEE in the germline V gene. This CDR3 region has 17 residues. The V end lost 0 bases, the J end lost 0 bases, and 15 bases lay between the germline ends. The CDR3 region has the DNA TGTGCCAGCAGCGTAGTAGGATGGGGGACAACTAACTATGGCTACACCTTC. Its protein is CASSVVGWGTTNYGYTF.

In this sample, this clone turned up a few times. V gene TRBV5-6 combines with J gene TRBJ1-1; no clear D. The V end lost 0 bases, the J end lost 4 bases, and 10 bases lay between the germline ends. Per the germline V gene, CDR1 is SGHDT and CDR2 is YYEEEE. The CDR3 has 14 amino acids. CDR3 DNA sequence: TGTGCCAGCAGCTTGGTTTTAGATCCCACTGAAGCTTTCTTT. Amino acid sequence: CASSLVLDPTEAFF.

The chain joins TRBV5-6 to TRBJ1-4, with a weak D call TRBD1 (5 bases). CDR3 length: 16 residues. V gave up 2 bases and J gave up 4 bases, with 15 bases separating them. Germline V lookup: CDR1 SGHDT, CDR2 YYEEEE. CDR3 region: CASSFFQSGGNEKLFF. CDR3 DNA: TGTGCCAGCAGCTTCTTTCAGTCGGGGGGTAATGAAAAACTGTTTTTT.

The gene calls are TRBV11-1 and TRBJ1-4, with D perhaps TRBD1 (5 bases). The CDR3 has 15 amino acids. The germline V gene has CDR1 SGHAT and CDR2 FQDESV (reference sequence). V lost 1 base to trimming and J lost 7 bases, with 13 bases between them. CDR3 sequence: CASSLDLQGGEKLFF. DNA for the CDR3: TGTGCCAGCAGCTTAGATCTTCAGGGCGGTGAAAAACTGTTTTTT.

The rearrangement joins TRBV5-6 to TRBJ2-1, with TRBD1 identical over 7 bases. Germline V gives CDR1 SGHDT, CDR2 YYEEEE. The CDR3 length is 15 residues. The V segment lost 0 bases and the J segment 6 bases; nucleotides outside the gene matches: 6. Written as DNA, the CDR3 is TGTGCCAGCAGCTTGGATTGGACAGGCAGCAATGAGCAGTTCTTC. Amino acid sequence: CASSLDWTGSNEQFF.

The rearrangement joins TRBV11-2 to TRBJ2-1; D is possibly TRBD2 (5 bases). Germline loops: CDR1 SGHAT, CDR2 FQNNGV. CDR3 length equals 14 residues. Trimming left V 2 bases short and J 9 bases short, with 14 bases between. This CDR3 reads CASSLLAGVGEQFF. In nucleotides, the CDR3 is TGTGCCAGCAGCTTATTGGCGGGTGTGGGTGAGCAGTTCTTC.